The sequence of this T cell receptor beta chain was determined in a study of T cell responses to AZD1222 COVID-19 vaccine (dated by TCRdb to the early 2020s). Regarding the research as a whole: AZD1222 recipients with second doses at about 4 weeks or about 12 weeks were pooled, because spike-specific TCR depth and breadth did not differ between schedules. A total of just over 230 trial participants underwent TCR sequencing, of whom 207 had received two doses of AZD1222 and roughly 26 had received two doses of the MenACWY control vaccine. Enrollment into the trials was organized by age into subgroups of 18-55, 56-69 and 70-plus years, and those subgroups contained about 160, 30 and 59 TCR-sequenced participants, respectively.

This clone has just a few counts. Its antigen has not been determined. Per-nucleotide qualities are absent, and no much larger clonotype sits a single base away. Interpreted using the paper, the time point label stands for: baseline before first vaccination. Samples from vaccinated people were obtained from the UK trials COV001 and COV002, which included a single-blind randomized controlled phase 2/3 trial of AZD1222 (ChAdOx1 nCoV-19) in healthy adults. For TCRbeta chain sequencing, PBMC samples from trial participants were taken at day 0 and at day 28 after the second dose. Study-wide conclusions, independent of this receptor: The whole spike protein was spanned by vaccine-associated CD4 TCRs, and dominant responses were seen in regions 160-218 and 743-854. Because no samples from the day 14 peak response were available, repertoires could be characterized only after the peak T cell response. Spike-specific TCR breadth and depth rose significantly after two AZD1222 doses compared with day 0 and with MenACWY recipients. Reportedly, almost half of the unique spike-specific TCRs recognized epitopes lying outside the regions that are mutated in the B.1.351 and B.1.1.7 variants. The 56-69-year group was small, and its depth increase did not reach significance, likely because of low power. Only a handful of AZD1222 recipients were SARS-CoV-2 seropositive at baseline, limiting conclusions about previously exposed vaccinees. Participants were mostly white British, with more females than males. The authors suggested clonal diversity may have been underestimated.

The CDR3 regions of human TCRbeta chains were analyzed by immunosequencing. As for the authors' bioinformatics: Repertoire TCRs were matched against a reference library of SARS-CoV-2-specific TCRs generated with the MIRA antigen-specificity platform. Breadth meant the fraction of unique TCRs that were SARS-CoV-2-associated, whereas depth meant the fraction of total T cells that were SARS-CoV-2-associated. Using the MIRA data, each spike-specific TCR was mapped to the spike region that the TCR reacts to and placed in a CD4 or CD8 class. Log10-transformed breadth and depth values were compared by one-way ANOVA with Sidak's multiple comparisons tests. What TCRdb holds here is the immuneACCESS table cut down to in-frame rearrangements. Part of the clones is not present; checked against another copy, under half of the missing clones reflect an unresolved V gene, and the others are unexplained. V, J and clone size reflect that table, while D and trimming were determined from the DNA. Counted in this sample were approximately 140,000 clones; around 93% of them appeared once. 2.8% of the sample comes from the top ten.

The CDR3, from cysteine to phenylalanine, totals 15 residues. Only the CDR3 DNA stays, 45 bases, in frame from base 1. V loses 0 bases, J loses 4 bases, and the germline ends lie 13 bases apart. The germline V gene gives CDR1 as MGHRA and CDR2 as YSYEKL. The sequencing used peripheral blood, collected on day 0 of AZD1222 vaccination. This TCR derives from an adult in good health. The chain uses TRBV4-1 and TRBJ2-7; the best D guess is TRBD2, with 5 bases matching. The DNA sequence is TGCGCCAGCAGCCAAGATTCCGGGATTGTTTACGAGCAGTACTTC. Its product reads: CASSQDSGIVYEQYF.